This TCR beta chain is from a study of T cells expressing NK-cell markers. Study-wide context: Sorted CD3+CD56-NKG2C+, CD3+CD56+NKG2C+ and CD3+CD56+NKG2C- T cells supplied the TCR beta repertoires. Broader study findings: Six donors had dominant NKG2C+ clonotypes that comprised about 1.0-8% of their CD8+ T cells. These clonotypes, the leaders elsewhere, also led the CD3+CD56-NKG2C+ fraction in several donors.

Turning to this clonotype: Its antigen is unidentified.

TCR beta cDNA was generated via 5'RACE template switching incorporating UMIs. TCRdb reprocessed the 5' RACE reads, with one entry per CDR3 protein and no DNA. The repertoire shows about 150,000 distinct CDR3 sequences; the top ten hold more than 35%. This TCR was sampled from a woman in her fifties or sixties in good health. Input material: blood T cells: a sorted CD56 or NKG2C T cell subset, CD4+ or CD8+ T cells, or bulk PBMC T cells (not recorded which).

The CDR3 protein is CASSLAPPGQSFYEQYF. The V gene is TRBV11-3, the J gene TRBJ2-7; TCRdb indicates TRBD1, and absent DNA this call remains unverified. Germline V CDR1 and CDR2: SGHNT, YENEEA. This CDR3 contains 17 residues.